This T cell receptor beta chain was sequenced during a study of metastatic and nonmetastatic thyroid tumors. This clone rates as medium-sized (0.01 to 0.1%). TCRdb re-analyzed the PCR reads using MiXCR. The sample carries about 33,000 clones, about a sixth recorded once. The V and J ends lost 8 bases and 3 bases, in that order; junction bases with no gene match: 10. The CDR3 has 14 amino acids. No treatment had been given to any patient before thyroid surgery. The chain combines TRBV12-3 or TRBV12-4 with TRBJ2-7, with 7 nucleotides matching TRBD1. The receptor comes from a female donor with papillary thyroid cancer or a benign thyroid nodule (not recorded which). Some clones in this sample may be carry-over from other donors' samples. The sample taken for sequencing was blood. The CDR3 reads CASRLRQGFYEQYF. In nucleotides, the CDR3 is TGTGCCAGCCGACTAAGACAGGGTTTCTACGAGCAGTACTTC.